The source of this TCR beta chain is a study of shared clonotypes between healthy human individuals. Broader study findings: Relative to clonotypes present in all four donors, those not shared had lower generation probabilities. Sampling involved blood alone; tissue repertoires likely differ.

CDR3 length: 12 residues. The V gene lost 6 bases and the J gene lost 11 bases, with 11 bases spanning the gap. Germline CDR1 and CDR2: SNHLY and FYNNEI. This clone was found many times. Its antigen is as yet unknown. The assay was run at deep level. The method was immunoSEQ multiplex PCR; TCRdb's version includes in-frame clones alone and lacks a portion of them. The sample consists of about a million clones, 60% to 85% of them appearing once. This clonotype was sampled from a young man in good health. Some clones in this sample may be carry-over from other donors' samples. Sequencing was done on a sample of memory CD4+ T cells from PBMCs. Subset noted: CD45RA-negative fraction. This chain uses TRBV2 with TRBJ1-6; weak D call: TRBD1 (5 bases). For the CDR3, the DNA is TGTGCCAGCAGGGCAGACAGAACACCCCTCCACTTT. Protein product: CASRADRTPLHF.